A selection of T cell receptor beta chains follows, all from one sample in a study of Graves' ophthalmopathy and Graves' hyperthyroidism. MiXCR, applied by TCRdb to the multiplex PCR reads, yields one record per CDR3 protein. The data contain a few hundred thousand distinct CDR3 sequences, about 17% of them singletons. Sequencing was done on a sample of peripheral blood. The receptor set was obtained from an adult man with Graves' ophthalmopathy. The CDR3 runs from the conserved cysteine through the conserved F or W. The order of the fields is V gene, J gene, clone size, D gene, CDR3 DNA, CDR3 protein. The D gene is left open where the match is weak. Size values are once, few and many counts, or a class for expanded clones, and some rows have none.

TRBV7-2	TRBJ2-5	NA	NA	TGTGCCAGCAGCTTATATTTTGACGGACAAGAGACCCAGTACTTC	CASSLYFDGQETQYF
TRBV6-2/TRBV6-3	TRBJ1-3	NA	NA	TGTGCCAGCAGACGGAGCCACTCTGGAAACACCATATATTTT	CASRRSHSGNTIYF
TRBV7-3	TRBJ1-3	many	NA	TGTGCCAGCAGCCCGGGACTAAACTCTGGAAACACCATATATTTT	CASSPGLNSGNTIYF
TRBV11-2	TRBJ1-5	many	NA	TGTGCCAGCAGCTCGGGGCCATATAGCAATCAGCCCCAGCATTTT	CASSSGPYSNQPQHF
TRBV3-1	TRBJ2-2	few	NA	TGTGCCAGCAGCCAAGTCTCCACCCGGGAGCTGTTTTTT	CASSQVSTRELFF
TRBV7-2	TRBJ1-2	many	NA	TGTGCCAGCAGCAGAATGACTGAATTGTTGCGGGGCTACACCTTC	CASSRMTELLRGYTF
TRBV25-1	TRBJ1-2	many	TRBD1	TGTGCCAGCAGTGAATTTGAGACAGGGAATGGCTACACCTTC	CASSEFETGNGYTF
TRBV11-2	TRBJ2-5	many	TRBD2	TGTGCCAGCAGCCCTAGCGGGAGGGCCCACGAGACCCAGTACTTC	CASSPSGRAHETQYF
TRBV10-3	TRBJ2-7	many	NA	TGTGCCATCAGTGAACCTGCCGTAAGGGAGCAGTACTTC	CAISEPAVREQYF
TRBV24-1	TRBJ2-2	many	NA	TGTGCCACCAGTGACAACGGACAACCGACCGGGGAGCTGTTTTTT	CATSDNGQPTGELFF
TRBV5-1	TRBJ2-3	many	NA	TGCGCCAGCAGCTCCCGGGCCTACACAGATACGCAGTATTTT	CASSSRAYTDTQYF
TRBV19	TRBJ1-6	many	NA	TGTGCCAGTAGGTACACAAATTCACCCCTCCACTTT	CASRYTNSPLHF
TRBV6-5	TRBJ2-7	many	NA	TGTGCCAGCAGTTACTCGATGGGGGCCTCCTACGAGCAGTACTTC	CASSYSMGASYEQYF
TRBV4-3	TRBJ2-6	many	NA	TGCGCCAGCAGCCAAGGGGGAAACGGGGCCAACGTCCTGACTTTC	CASSQGGNGANVLTF
TRBV20-1	TRBJ1-1	NA	NA	TGCAGTGCTGGGGTACACATGAACACTGAAGCTTCCTTT	CSAGVHMNTEASF
TRBV6-2/TRBV6-3	TRBJ1-1	many	NA	TGTGCCAGCAGTTACTTGTCACGAATGAACACTGAAGCTTTCTTT	CASSYLSRMNTEAFF
TRBV5-5	TRBJ2-7	NA	TRBD2	TGTGCCAGCAGAGGGACTAGCGGGACTACTGCCTACGAGCAGTACTTC	CASRGTSGTTAYEQYF
TRBV12-5	TRBJ2-5	many	NA	TGTGCTAGTGGTTCTGGCGAGGGTGAGACCCAGTACTTC	CASGSGEGETQYF